One sample yielded the 16 T cell receptor beta chains listed below, sequenced in a study of blood T cell repertoires in COVID-19. Clones were sequenced by immunoSEQ multiplex PCR, and TCRdb holds only the in-frame ones, with some missing. The table has about 110,000 clones, about 79% seen once. Sequencing input: peripheral blood. The source is a woman aged 80 or over with active or convalescent COVID-19.

For the CDR3, the DNA is TGTGCCAGCTCGCCGGGGACAGGGGGAACACCCCTCCACTTT. Translating gives CASSPGTGGTPLHF. V is TRBV18 and J is TRBJ1-6; the match to TRBD1 covers 11 bases. Germline CDR1 reads KGHSH; CDR2 reads LQKENI. V trimming: 6 bases; J trimming: 11 bases; junction bases outside the gene matches: 6. The CDR3 length is 14 residues.

This chain connects TRBV5-4 to TRBJ1-2, with 10 bases that match TRBD1. The J segment lost 4 bases and the V segment lost 0 bases, leaving 12 bases of the junction unmatched. Germline values: CDR1 SGHNT, CDR2 YYREEE (reference sequence). This CDR3 is built from 18 residues. CDR3 nucleotide sequence: TGTGCCAGCAGCTTGGGGGGACAGGGGTCACTCGACACCTATGGCTACACCTTC. Translation: CASSLGGQGSLDTYGYTF.

This clone was found a few times. V is TRBV20-1 and J is TRBJ1-5, with D possibly being TRBD1 (6 bases). V dropped 3 bases and J dropped 6 bases, with 9 bases sitting between them. Germline CDR1 reads DFQATT; CDR2 reads SNEGSKA (reference sequence). The CDR3 length is 12 residues. The CDR3 nucleotides read TGCAGTGCTAGTTCAGGGGTTCAGCCCCAGCATTTT. It yields the protein CSASSGVQPQHF.

The J gene is TRBJ2-5, the V gene TRBV7-2; D remains ambiguous. CDR1 is SGHTA and CDR2 is FQGNSA in the germline V gene. The V end lost 3 bases, the J end lost 2 bases, and 7 bases lay between the germline ends. This CDR3 is 13 amino acids long. The CDR3 is CASSFGRQETQYF. The CDR3, as DNA: TGTGCCAGCAGCTTTGGGCGTCAAGAGACCCAGTACTTC.

The CDR3 region is CATSDDSGTATNTGELFF. The CDR3 DNA sequence: TGTGCCACCAGTGATGATTCCGGGACAGCGACGAACACCGGGGAGCTGTTTTTT. The rearrangement uses TRBV24-1 and TRBJ2-2; 7 positions agree with TRBD1. The CDR3 covers 18 residues. Germline V CDR1 and CDR2: KGHDR, SFDVKD. V trimming: 3 bases; J trimming: 0 bases; junction bases outside the gene matches: 9.

This clone was picked up a small number of times. V and J are TRBV3-1 (or the pseudogene TRBV3-2) and TRBJ1-2, with D perhaps matching TRBD1 (6 bases). CDR3 size: 18 residues. Germline loops: CDR1 LGHDT, CDR2 YNNKEL (reference sequence). V was shortened by 3 bases and J by 8 bases, with 28 bases between the two germline ends. The CDR3 region has the DNA TGTGCCAGCAGCCACTACTTCGAAACGGGGCAGGGGTTCGGGGGCTACACCTTC. Encoded protein: CASSHYFETGQGFGGYTF.

This chain connects TRBV30 to TRBJ2-7, with D maybe TRBD1 (6 bases). The CDR3 extends over 13 amino acids. CDR1 is GTSNPN and CDR2 is SVGIG in the germline V gene (reference sequence). The V end was cut by 0 bases, the J end by 9 bases, with 15 bases between. Here the CDR3 reads CAWSVLRQAGQYF. CDR3 DNA sequence: TGTGCCTGGAGTGTACTCCGACAGGCTGGGCAGTACTTC. The full variable domain, rest sourced from reference TRBV30 and TRBJ2-7, is SQTIHQWPATLVQPVGSPLSLECTVEGTSNPNLYWYRQAAGRGLQLLFYSVGIGQISSEVPQNLSASRPQDRQFILSSKKLLLSDSGFYLCAWSVLRQAGQYFGPGTRLTVT.

The chain couples TRBV11-3 to TRBJ2-2; TRBD2 is a possible D gene (6 bases). V was shortened by 5 bases and J by 2 bases, with 18 bases between the two germline ends. The CDR3 contains 17 residues. Germline-derived CDR1 and CDR2 are SGHNT and YENEEA. The CDR3 here is CASSPTPVAANTGELFF. For the CDR3, the DNA is TGTGCCAGCAGCCCCACCCCGGTAGCGGCAAACACCGGGGAGCTGTTTTTT.

This clone ranks as medium-sized (0.01 to 0.1%). The genes are TRBV10-1 and TRBJ2-1; 11 positions agree with TRBD2. Germline lookup yields CDR1 WNHNN and CDR2 SYGVQD (reference sequence). The CDR3 is 18 residues long. The ends lost 6 bases at V and 5 bases at J; junction bases unmatched: 15. The CDR3 reads CASRPVYSGRAKDNEQFF. The CDR3 nucleotides read TGCGCCAGCAGACCCGTTTATAGCGGGAGGGCGAAGGACAATGAGCAGTTCTTC.

This rearrangement joins TRBV5-1 to TRBJ2-3; 10 nucleotides align to TRBD2. Germline V gene sequence: CDR1 SGHRS, CDR2 YFSETQ. This CDR3 has 16 amino acids. The V and J ends lost 4 bases and 3 bases, in that order; junction bases with no gene match: 8. The CDR3 is CASSLRASGSTDTQYF. The DNA for the CDR3 is TGCGCCAGCAGCCTAAGAGCTAGCGGGAGTACAGATACGCAGTATTTT.

The rearrangement joins TRBV11-2 to TRBJ2-3; TRBD2 matches 7 bases. The V gene's germline CDR1 is SGHAT and CDR2 FQNNGV. CDR3 size: 14 residues. J lost 6 bases, V lost 3 bases, and 6 bases had no gene match. The CDR3 DNA reads as TGTGCCAGCAGCTTGAGGACTAGGGGTGATACGCAGTATTTT. Its translation is CASSLRTRGDTQYF.

This clone was counted between two and nine times. CDR3 protein: CASSLRGESNQPQHF. Written as DNA, the CDR3 is TGTGCCAGCAGTTTACGGGGAGAAAGCAATCAGCCCCAGCATTTT. This chain links TRBV27 with TRBJ1-5; D unresolved. Germline V lookup: CDR1 MNHEY, CDR2 SMNVEV (reference sequence). This CDR3 contains 15 residues. Trimming cost V 2 bases and J 1 base, with 9 bases left between them.

V and J are TRBV12-3 or TRBV12-4 and TRBJ1-2, with D possibly being TRBD1 (5 bases). Trimming left V 1 base short and J 7 bases short, with 7 bases between. This CDR3 region has 12 residues. The CDR3 loop reads CASSLEGPGYTF. CDR3 sequence (DNA): TGTGCCAGCAGTTTAGAGGGGCCTGGCTACACCTTC.

The rearrangement joins TRBV5-5 to TRBJ2-3; D perhaps matches TRBD1 (5 bases). The CDR3 contains 16 residues. The ends were cut back, 4 bases at V and 0 bases at J, with 15 bases in the middle. From germline, CDR1 is SGHKS and CDR2 YYEKEE (reference sequence). The CDR3 spells CASSLTASMSTDTQYF. CDR3 in DNA: TGTGCCAGCAGCCTGACAGCATCCATGAGCACAGATACGCAGTATTTT.

This clone turned up a few times. The chain combines TRBV29-1 with TRBJ2-1; 15 bases are shared with TRBD2. This CDR3 is 22 amino acids long. CDR1 SQVTM and CDR2 ANQGSEA come from the germline V gene. J lost 4 bases, V lost 0 bases, and 19 bases had no gene match. In DNA form, the CDR3 reads TGCAGCGTTGAAGATCTTCCTTCGGGACTAGCGGGAGGTCCGATCCCTTACAATGAGCAGTTCTTC. This translates into CSVEDLPSGLAGGPIPYNEQFF.

The genes are TRBV11-2 and TRBJ1-1; D possibly corresponds to TRBD1 (6 bases). Trimming pared 1 base from V and 7 bases from J, leaving 10 bases between. Germline assignment: CDR1 SGHAT and CDR2 FQNNGV. This CDR3 has 13 amino acids. The CDR3 DNA follows: TGTGCCAGCAGCTTAGTAGGACAGATTGAAGCTTTCTTT. Encoded protein: CASSLVGQIEAFF.